The rows below give T cell receptor beta chains drawn from one sample of a study of CD8+ T cells in alopecia areata. Data came from immunoSEQ multiplex PCR; TCRdb stores just in-frame clones and leaves some out. The sample consists of some 130,000 clones, 53% of them appearing once. The material sequenced was CD4+ T cells sorted from blood, taken at week 4, from a patient treated with tofacitinib. These receptors were taken from a human donor with alopecia areata. CDR3s include the opening cysteine and the closing phenylalanine or tryptophan. Each record gives: J gene, D gene, clone size, V gene, CDR3 protein. The D gene is left open where the match is weak. Some rows mark clone size as missing; the rest say once, few, many or name a class of expanded clone.

J: TRBJ2-3
D: TRBD2
size: .
V: TRBV7-2
CDR3: CASSKQRGRTDTQYF

J: TRBJ2-1
D: .
size: few
V: TRBV7-3
CDR3: CASSPVRSLNYNEQFF

J: TRBJ2-7
D: .
size: once
V: TRBV29-1
CDR3: CSVTREPHPYEQYF

J: TRBJ1-6
D: TRBD1
size: few
V: TRBV2
CDR3: CARKGASGSPLHF

J: TRBJ1-1
D: TRBD1
size: few
V: TRBV18
CDR3: CASSRTGGYGGNTEAFF

J: TRBJ2-4
D: .
size: .
V: TRBV7-2
CDR3: CASSSQHTSQLAKNIQYF

J: TRBJ1-1
D: .
size: .
V: TRBV30
CDR3: CAWSLLENTEAFF

J: TRBJ2-6
D: .
size: few
V: TRBV19
CDR3: CASTRTGTGANVLTF

J: TRBJ1-6
D: .
size: .
V: TRBV6-5
CDR3: CASGAVYYSPLHF

J: TRBJ2-2
D: TRBD2
size: few
V: TRBV6-6
CDR3: CASSGLAGDTGELFF

J: TRBJ1-4
D: .
size: .
V: TRBV4-2
CDR3: CASGRGGEKLFF

J: TRBJ1-3
D: .
size: .
V: TRBV30
CDR3: CAWVSGGGNTIYF

J: TRBJ2-1
D: TRBD2
size: .
V: TRBV5-4
CDR3: CASSLSSGSNHEQFF

J: TRBJ1-4
D: .
size: .
V: TRBV5-4
CDR3: CASRQARQANEKLFF

J: TRBJ1-5
D: .
size: .
V: TRBV19
CDR3: CASSSVGGYSNQPQHF

J: TRBJ2-2
D: TRBD1
size: .
V: TRBV7-8
CDR3: CASSFRQGGTGELFF

J: TRBJ2-3
D: TRBD1
size: .
V: TRBV29-1
CDR3: CSVGQEGTDTQYF